Reported below is one T cell receptor (beta chain). The data originate from a study of blood T cell repertoires in COVID-19. Using immunoSEQ multiplex PCR, the repertoire was profiled, and TCRdb retains in-frame clones only, with some absent. Among around 300,000 clones listed, roughly nine tenths were seen once. CDR1 is SGHAT, CDR2 FQNNGV, per germline. V gave up 2 bases and J gave up 7 bases, with 11 bases separating them. This CDR3 has 14 residues. Enrollment of patients from Seattle took place during active infection, with longitudinal follow-up. Sequencing used peripheral blood. This chain connects TRBV11-2 to TRBJ2-2; weak D call: TRBD1 (5 bases). The receptor's source is a woman aged 25 to 39 with COVID-19, enrolled during active disease. Here the CDR3 reads CASSLQGSVGELFF. In DNA form, the CDR3 reads TGTGCCAGCAGCTTACAGGGCTCGGTCGGGGAGCTGTTTTTT.